This T cell receptor beta chain was documented in a study of response to subunit inactivated influenza vaccine. Findings and limits, study-wide: The authors suggested that few new T cells are recruited per seasonal influenza vaccination.

TCRdb processed the RT-PCR reads anew with MiXCR; each CDR3 protein has one entry. The profile shows under 200,000 distinct CDR3 sequences, around 10% of them singletons. For this clonotype: Antigen specificity is unknown.

CDR1 is LGHNA, CDR2 YSLEER, per germline. This CDR3 has 19 amino acids. Trimming took 3 bases from V and 1 from J, leaving 24 bases between them. The sequencing here drew on CD8+ T cells sorted from PBMCs, taken around 25 months after vaccination. This sequence joins TRBV4-3 and TRBJ2-5; weak D call: TRBD1 (6 bases). The source of this sequence is a man aged 50-75 years who received an inactivated influenza vaccine. The CDR3 protein is CASSQNQYRVPGAQETQYF. DNA for the CDR3: TGCGCCAGCAGCCAGAATCAGTACAGGGTGCCAGGGGCCCAAGAGACCCAGTACTTC.